This is a list of T cell receptor beta chains from one sample in a study of vaccination and CD4 T cells after COVID-19. No antigen has been assigned to these receptors. TCRdb processed the PCR reads anew with MiXCR; each CDR3 protein has one entry. The table shows about 20,000 distinct CDR3 sequences, with about 38% occurring only once. This material consisted of CD4+ T cells from blood, cultured in vitro, taken before SARS-CoV-2 vaccination. The receptors shown here come from a human donor who received a COVID-19 vaccine. Each CDR3 is given with its conserved first and last residue. D genes are given only for firm matches. Expanded clones are given a class, and other clones once, few, many or no size at all.

cdr3_aa: CSARGLGGEAYIQYF; cdr3_nt: TGCAGTGCTAGAGGGTTGGGGGGGGAGGCATACATTCAGTACTTC; v_call: TRBV20-1; clone_size: .; d_call: TRBD2; j_call: TRBJ2-4
cdr3_aa: CASSTTVQDTQYF; cdr3_nt: TGTGCCAGCAGCACTACCGTGCAGGATACGCAGTATTTT; v_call: TRBV5-4; clone_size: once; d_call: .; j_call: TRBJ2-3
cdr3_aa: CASSTGTSGSQETQYF; cdr3_nt: TGTGCCAGCAGCACTGGGACTAGCGGGAGCCAAGAGACCCAGTACTTC; v_call: TRBV5-4; clone_size: .; d_call: TRBD2; j_call: TRBJ2-5
cdr3_aa: CASSLEGQGHGETQYF; cdr3_nt: TGTGCCAGCAGCTTAGAGGGACAGGGGCACGGAGAGACCCAGTACTTC; v_call: TRBV7-2; clone_size: .; d_call: TRBD1; j_call: TRBJ2-5
cdr3_aa: CSAPILRSGANVLTF; cdr3_nt: TGCAGTGCTCCTATTCTACGCTCTGGGGCCAACGTCCTGACTTTC; v_call: TRBV20-1; clone_size: .; d_call: .; j_call: TRBJ2-6
cdr3_aa: CASSLVSGGGSYEQYF; cdr3_nt: TGTGCCAGCAGCTTAGTAAGCGGGGGGGGATCCTACGAGCAGTACTTC; v_call: TRBV7-9; clone_size: .; d_call: TRBD2; j_call: TRBJ2-7
cdr3_aa: CASSYGDLRGSGELFF; cdr3_nt: TGTGCCAGCAGTTACGGTGACCTCAGGGGGTCCGGGGAGCTGTTTTTT; v_call: TRBV6-5; clone_size: .; d_call: TRBD1; j_call: TRBJ2-2
cdr3_aa: CASSYSTISNSPLHF; cdr3_nt: TGTGCCAGCAGTTACTCGACTATCAGTAATTCACCCCTCCACTTT; v_call: TRBV6-5; clone_size: .; d_call: .; j_call: TRBJ1-6
cdr3_aa: CAWSVKGTGKSSYNEQFF; cdr3_nt: TGTGCCTGGAGTGTAAAGGGGACAGGCAAGAGCTCCTACAATGAGCAGTTCTTC; v_call: TRBV30; clone_size: .; d_call: TRBD1; j_call: TRBJ2-1
cdr3_aa: CASSNRGLNTEAFF; cdr3_nt: TGTGCCAGCAGTAACAGGGGGCTGAACACTGAAGCTTTCTTT; v_call: TRBV12-3/TRBV12-4; clone_size: .; d_call: TRBD1; j_call: TRBJ1-1
cdr3_aa: CASSEKGRVQRDRTDTQYF; cdr3_nt: TGTGCCAGCAGTGAAAAGGGCCGGGTCCAGCGGGACCGCACAGATACGCAGTATTTT; v_call: TRBV6-1; clone_size: few; d_call: TRBD2; j_call: TRBJ2-3
cdr3_aa: CSARDWQARYEQYF; cdr3_nt: TGCAGTGCTAGAGATTGGCAAGCCCGATACGAGCAGTACTTC; v_call: TRBV20-1; clone_size: few; d_call: .; j_call: TRBJ2-7
cdr3_aa: CASSLGQNTEAFF; cdr3_nt: TGTGCCAGCAGTTTGGGACAGAACACTGAAGCTTTCTTT; v_call: TRBV6-2/TRBV6-3; clone_size: .; d_call: .; j_call: TRBJ1-1
cdr3_aa: CSASAGSGNTIYF; cdr3_nt: TGCAGTGCTAGCGCAGGCTCTGGAAACACCATATATTTT; v_call: TRBV20-1; clone_size: .; d_call: .; j_call: TRBJ1-3
cdr3_aa: CASSRNLWSYEQYF; cdr3_nt: TGTGCCAGCAGTAGAAACTTGTGGTCCTACGAGCAGTACTTC; v_call: TRBV6-1; clone_size: .; d_call: .; j_call: TRBJ2-7
cdr3_aa: CASSAGQGEYQPQHF; cdr3_nt: TGTGCCAGCAGTGCGGGACAGGGGGAGTATCAGCCCCAGCATTTT; v_call: TRBV6-1; clone_size: few; d_call: TRBD1; j_call: TRBJ1-5
cdr3_aa: CSAAQGGGGEQYF; cdr3_nt: TGCAGTGCGGCCCAGGGTGGGGGGGGCGAGCAGTACTTC; v_call: TRBV20-1; clone_size: few; d_call: TRBD2; j_call: TRBJ2-7
cdr3_aa: CASSSLIQGGGYTF; cdr3_nt: TGTGCCAGCAGCTCATTGATACAGGGCGGTGGCTACACCTTC; v_call: TRBV5-5; clone_size: few; d_call: .; j_call: TRBJ1-2
cdr3_aa: CASSLPPTGRNEQFF; cdr3_nt: TGCGCCAGCAGCTTGCCCCCGACAGGGCGGAATGAGCAGTTCTTC; v_call: TRBV5-1; clone_size: .; d_call: TRBD1; j_call: TRBJ2-1
cdr3_aa: CASSGRGLAGGGIQYF; cdr3_nt: TGCGCCAGCAGCGGAAGGGGACTAGCGGGGGGAGGCATTCAGTACTTC; v_call: TRBV10-2; clone_size: few; d_call: TRBD2; j_call: TRBJ2-4
cdr3_aa: CASSPQMNEAFF; cdr3_nt: TGTGCCAGCAGCCCTCAGATGAATGAAGCTTTCTTT; v_call: TRBV5-8; clone_size: few; d_call: .; j_call: TRBJ1-1
cdr3_aa: CASKPRNSNQPQHF; cdr3_nt: TGTGCCAGCAAACCCAGGAATAGCAATCAGCCCCAGCATTTT; v_call: TRBV2; clone_size: .; d_call: .; j_call: TRBJ1-5
cdr3_aa: CASSLEGQDFYGYTF; cdr3_nt: TGCGCCAGCAGCTTGGAGGGACAAGACTTCTATGGCTACACCTTC; v_call: TRBV5-1; clone_size: .; d_call: .; j_call: TRBJ1-2
cdr3_aa: CSAGDSREGGTDTQYF; cdr3_nt: TGCAGTGCTGGGGACTCAAGAGAGGGGGGCACAGATACGCAGTATTTT; v_call: TRBV20-1; clone_size: .; d_call: .; j_call: TRBJ2-3
cdr3_aa: CASKLGAANYGYTF; cdr3_nt: TGTGCCAGTAAATTAGGGGCAGCTAACTATGGCTACACCTTC; v_call: TRBV19; clone_size: .; d_call: .; j_call: TRBJ1-2
cdr3_aa: CSAFLGLAGVETQYF; cdr3_nt: TGCAGTGCTTTTTTAGGACTAGCGGGGGTTGAGACCCAGTACTTC; v_call: TRBV20-1; clone_size: .; d_call: TRBD2; j_call: TRBJ2-5